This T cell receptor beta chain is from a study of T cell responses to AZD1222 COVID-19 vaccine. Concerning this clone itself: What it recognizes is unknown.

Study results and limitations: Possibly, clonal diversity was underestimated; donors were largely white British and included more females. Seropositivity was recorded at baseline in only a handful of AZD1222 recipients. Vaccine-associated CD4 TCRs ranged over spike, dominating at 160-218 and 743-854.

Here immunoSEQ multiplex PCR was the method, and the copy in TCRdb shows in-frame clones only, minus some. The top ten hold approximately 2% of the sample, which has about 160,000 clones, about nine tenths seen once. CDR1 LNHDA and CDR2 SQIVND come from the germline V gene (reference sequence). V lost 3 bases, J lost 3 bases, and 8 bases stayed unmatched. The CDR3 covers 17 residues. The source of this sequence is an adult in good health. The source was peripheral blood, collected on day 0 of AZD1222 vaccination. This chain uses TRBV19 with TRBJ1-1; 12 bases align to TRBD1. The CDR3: CASSIRGQGAKDTEAFF. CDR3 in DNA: TGTGCCAGTAGTATTAGGGGACAGGGGGCGAAAGACACTGAAGCTTTCTTT.